Listed below are T cell receptor beta chains from one sample, sequenced in a study of blood T cell repertoires in COVID-19. Profiled with immunoSEQ multiplex PCR; TCRdb holds only in-frame clones, not every one. Of about 190,000 clones listed, around 80% are singletons. Source material: peripheral blood. The source of these receptors is a woman of 80 years or more with active or convalescent COVID-19. The CDR3 runs from the conserved cysteine through the conserved F or W. D genes are given only for firm matches. Clone size is shown for a subset of rows, as once, few, many or a class of expanded clone.

v_gene	abundance	d_gene	j_gene	CDR3nt	CDR3aa
TRBV5-1	.	.	TRBJ2-1	TGCGCCAGCAGCTCGTTGCGGAGGGGGCTTGGGAATGAGCAGTTCTTC	CASSSLRRGLGNEQFF
TRBV25-1	.	.	TRBJ1-3	TGTGCCAGCAGTATAGCCGGGACAATGACTGGAAACACCATATATTTT	CASSIAGTMTGNTIYF
TRBV24-1	.	.	TRBJ2-3	TGTGCCACCGGGGCTGGGGCGACAGATACGCAGTATTTT	CATGAGATDTQYF
TRBV5-1	.	.	TRBJ2-7	TGCGCCAGCACTAAGGACAGTCACTCCTACGAGCAGTACTTC	CASTKDSHSYEQYF
TRBV3-1/TRBV3-2	once	.	TRBJ2-1	TGTGCCAGCAGCTCACCTAAGCAGGATGAGCAGTTCTTC	CASSSPKQDEQFF
TRBV5-3	.	TRBD1	TRBJ1-2	TGTATTGTGTGCAGGGGGCGCCGAGGTGGCTACACCTTC	CIVCRGRRGGYTF
TRBV28	.	.	TRBJ2-5	TGTGCCAGCAGTTTATTGGACAGTATAGGAGAGACCCAGTACTTC	CASSLLDSIGETQYF
TRBV7-3	once	.	TRBJ2-2	TGTGCCAGCAGCTTAACAGGGGGCACCGGGGAGCTGTTTTTT	CASSLTGGTGELFF
TRBV9	.	.	TRBJ2-1	TGTGCCAGCAGCGTAGGGAGCGGAGAGCAGTTCTTC	CASSVGSGEQFF
TRBV25-1	.	.	TRBJ1-2	TGTGCCAGCAGTGAATCGGCCAGGCCTCCGGTTGGTGGCTACACCTTC	CASSESARPPVGGYTF
TRBV4-1	.	.	TRBJ1-3	TGCGCCAGCAGCCTCCTCCAGGGCCGCTCTGGAAACACCATATATTTT	CASSLLQGRSGNTIYF
TRBV7-2	.	TRBD2	TRBJ2-3	TGTGCCAGCAGCTTGTCGGGGAGGGCAGATACGCAGTATTTT	CASSLSGRADTQYF
TRBV3-1/TRBV3-2	.	TRBD2	TRBJ2-1	TGTGCCAGCAGCCAAGATGTTGGACTAGCGGGGGGTAGCGTGCAGTTCTTC	CASSQDVGLAGGSVQFF
TRBV6-2/TRBV6-3	.	TRBD2	TRBJ2-1	TGTGCCAGCAGTTACCGGCTAGCGGGGGGGAGCTCCTACAATGAGCAGTTCTTC	CASSYRLAGGSSYNEQFF
TRBV6-5	.	.	TRBJ1-2	TGTGCCAGCAAACGAACCGGGTCTGATGGCTACACCTTC	CASKRTGSDGYTF
TRBV19	once	.	TRBJ1-5	TGTGCCAGTAGTCCCCCCGGAGGGGCTTTGGGCAATCAGCCCCAGCATTTT	CASSPPGGALGNQPQHF
TRBV2	.	.	TRBJ1-2	TGTGCCAACAAACCTCCCAACTGGGCCAGCTATGGCTACACCTTC	CANKPPNWASYGYTF
TRBV11-2	few	.	TRBJ2-3	TGTGCCAGCAGCTTAGGGGATGTGCGGGGTGGAGATACGCAGTATTTT	CASSLGDVRGGDTQYF
TRBV2	few	.	TRBJ1-6	TGTGCCAGCAGTGAGACGCGCGGCAGCAATTCACCCCTCCACTTT	CASSETRGSNSPLHF
TRBV18	few	TRBD2	TRBJ2-1	TGTGCCAGCTCACCAGTGACTTTGGCGGGGGGCGGAAGCTCCTACAATGAGCAGTTCTTC	CASSPVTLAGGGSSYNEQFF
TRBV7-9	.	.	TRBJ1-6	TGTGCCAGCAGCTTAGAGTCCCGGGTCCATTCACCCCTCCACTTT	CASSLESRVHSPLHF
TRBV7-9	.	.	TRBJ1-4	TGTGCCAGCAGCTTAGCAAGGCAGGCCTGGGAAAAACTGTTTTTT	CASSLARQAWEKLFF
TRBV6-5	.	.	TRBJ1-4	TGTGCCAGCTTCGCTCCAGGGGTAACTAATGAAAAACTGTTTTTT	CASFAPGVTNEKLFF
TRBV7-9	.	TRBD2	TRBJ2-3	TGTGCCAGCAGCGCCCGGACTAGCGGGGGGGTTTCAGATACGCAGTATTTT	CASSARTSGGVSDTQYF
TRBV30	few	.	TRBJ1-5	TGTGCCTGGAGTCCTAGAGACAGGAACAATCAGCCCCAGCATTTT	CAWSPRDRNNQPQHF
TRBV11-2	.	.	TRBJ1-2	TGTGCCAGCAGCTTATATCAGGGAGGGGGTGGCTACACCTTC	CASSLYQGGGGYTF
TRBV19	few	.	TRBJ1-2	TGTGCCAGTAGTAGTGGAGGGGCTAACTATGGCTACACCTTC	CASSSGGANYGYTF
TRBV6-5	few	.	TRBJ2-2	TGTGCCAGCGACCCAGGGCCAGGGGTCGGGGAGCTGTTTTTT	CASDPGPGVGELFF
TRBV19	.	TRBD1	TRBJ1-5	TGTGCCAGTAGCGGGACAGGGGTTCAGCCCCAGCATTTT	CASSGTGVQPQHF
TRBV7-2	few	.	TRBJ1-3	TGTGCCAGCAGCTTCCCAGGGAACACCATATATTTT	CASSFPGNTIYF
TRBV19	.	TRBD1	TRBJ1-6	TGTGCCAGTTCGGGACAGGGAAATTCACCCCTCCACTTT	CASSGQGNSPLHF
TRBV5-4	.	TRBD1	TRBJ1-1	TGTGCCAGCAGCTCCATGACAGGGGAGTTCACTGAAGCTTTCTTT	CASSSMTGEFTEAFF
TRBV6-2/TRBV6-3	.	.	TRBJ1-1	TGTGCCAGCAGTTACGGGGGACACGGAAAGAACACTGAAGCTTTCTTT	CASSYGGHGKNTEAFF
TRBV25-1	.	.	TRBJ2-7	TGTGCCAGCAGTGAAGCCGAGAGTTTATACGAGCAGTACTTC	CASSEAESLYEQYF
TRBV6-2/TRBV6-3	.	TRBD1	TRBJ1-2	TGTGCCAGCAGTTTGACAGGGGGCTATGGCTACACCTTC	CASSLTGGYGYTF
TRBV19	once	.	TRBJ2-1	TGTGCCAGTAACCTCGACGGAGATGAGCAGTTCTTC	CASNLDGDEQFF
TRBV4-1	.	TRBD1	TRBJ1-4	TGCGCCAGCAGCCAAGAACGAGCAGGGGGGAATGAAAAACTGTTTTTT	CASSQERAGGNEKLFF
TRBV6-5	.	TRBD1	TRBJ1-5	TGTGCCAGCAGTTACTCCACAGGGGTTCAGCCCCAGCATTTT	CASSYSTGVQPQHF